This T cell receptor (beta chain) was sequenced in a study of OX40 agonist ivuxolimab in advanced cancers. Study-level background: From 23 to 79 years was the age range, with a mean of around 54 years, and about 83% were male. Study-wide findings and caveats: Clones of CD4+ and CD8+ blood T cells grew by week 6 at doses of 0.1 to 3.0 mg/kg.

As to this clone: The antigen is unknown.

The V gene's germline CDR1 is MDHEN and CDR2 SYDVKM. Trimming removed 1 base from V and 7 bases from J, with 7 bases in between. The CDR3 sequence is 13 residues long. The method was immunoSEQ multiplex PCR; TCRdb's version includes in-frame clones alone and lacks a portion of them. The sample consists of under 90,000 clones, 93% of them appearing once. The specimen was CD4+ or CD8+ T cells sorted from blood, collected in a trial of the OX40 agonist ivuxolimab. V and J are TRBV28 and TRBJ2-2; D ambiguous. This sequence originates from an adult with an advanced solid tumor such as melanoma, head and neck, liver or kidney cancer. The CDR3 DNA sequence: TGTGCCAGCAGTTTATACGGTAGCGGGGAGCTGTTTTTT. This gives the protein CASSLYGSGELFF.